A selection of T cell receptor beta chains follows, all from one sample in a study of cytomegalovirus exposure and HLA in healthy donors. Profiling relied on immunoSEQ multiplex PCR, and the TCRdb table lists in-frame clones only, not all of them. The data contain under 200,000 clones, about four fifths of them singletons. Sequences were obtained from PBMCs. The receptors were sampled from a man aged 25-45 years in good health and CMV-seronegative. The CDR3 runs from the conserved cysteine through the conserved F or W. A D gene is named only where the DNA matches it firmly. Only part of the rows carry a size: once, few, many, or a class if the clone is expanded.

D gene: TRBD2; V gene: TRBV6-1; J gene: TRBJ2-7; CDR3 length: 14; clone size: -; CDR3 DNA: TGTGCCAGCAGGGAGGGGACTAGCGCCTACGAGCAGTACTTC; CDR3 protein: CASREGTSAYEQYF
D gene: TRBD2; V gene: TRBV5-1; J gene: TRBJ2-7; CDR3 length: 15; clone size: -; CDR3 DNA: TGCGCCAGCAGCCTACTGACTAGCGGGAACGTCGAGCAGTACTTC; CDR3 protein: CASSLLTSGNVEQYF
D gene: TRBD1; V gene: TRBV5-4; J gene: TRBJ1-2; CDR3 length: 17; clone size: -; CDR3 DNA: TGTGCCAGCAGCTCGAATCCGGGACAGGGAGCCTTCTATGGCTACACCTTC; CDR3 protein: CASSSNPGQGAFYGYTF
D gene: -; V gene: TRBV9; J gene: TRBJ2-2; CDR3 length: 15; clone size: -; CDR3 DNA: TGTGCCAGCACCTCCCGGGACTTGCCCACCGGGGAGCTGTTTTTT; CDR3 protein: CASTSRDLPTGELFF
D gene: -; V gene: TRBV9; J gene: TRBJ1-2; CDR3 length: 13; clone size: -; CDR3 DNA: TGTGCCAGCAGTGGGGGCCCACTCTATGGCTACACCTTC; CDR3 protein: CASSGGPLYGYTF
D gene: TRBD2; V gene: TRBV19; J gene: TRBJ2-3; CDR3 length: 16; clone size: -; CDR3 DNA: TGTGCCAGTAGTCCCCCCGGACTAGCGGTTACAGATACGCAGTATTTT; CDR3 protein: CASSPPGLAVTDTQYF
D gene: -; V gene: TRBV7-9; J gene: TRBJ1-2; CDR3 length: 15; clone size: -; CDR3 DNA: TGTGCCAGCAGCTATACCGGGACAAAAGGCTATGGCTACACCTTC; CDR3 protein: CASSYTGTKGYGYTF
D gene: -; V gene: TRBV14; J gene: TRBJ2-7; CDR3 length: 14; clone size: -; CDR3 DNA: TGTGCCAGCAGCCAGTTACAGAACTCCTACGAGCAGTACTTC; CDR3 protein: CASSQLQNSYEQYF
D gene: -; V gene: TRBV10-3; J gene: TRBJ1-3; CDR3 length: 14; clone size: -; CDR3 DNA: TGTGCCGTAGTAAAGACAGGTTTCGGAAACACCATATATTTT; CDR3 protein: CAVVKTGFGNTIYF
D gene: TRBD1; V gene: TRBV18; J gene: TRBJ1-1; CDR3 length: 14; clone size: -; CDR3 DNA: TGTGCCAGCATGCAAACAGGGGCGAACACTGAAGCTTTCTTT; CDR3 protein: CASMQTGANTEAFF
D gene: TRBD2; V gene: TRBV6-5; J gene: TRBJ2-7; CDR3 length: 16; clone size: -; CDR3 DNA: TGTGCCAGCAGTTACTCAAGGACTAGCGGGAGCTTCGAGCAGTACTTC; CDR3 protein: CASSYSRTSGSFEQYF
D gene: TRBD1; V gene: TRBV10-3; J gene: TRBJ2-7; CDR3 length: 14; clone size: -; CDR3 DNA: TGTGCCATCTCCTACAGGGGTAAGACCTACGAGCAGTACTTC; CDR3 protein: CAISYRGKTYEQYF
D gene: -; V gene: TRBV6-1; J gene: TRBJ2-5; CDR3 length: 14; clone size: -; CDR3 DNA: TGTGCCAGCAGTGAAAGCCTCCTGGACAAGACCCAGTACTTC; CDR3 protein: CASSESLLDKTQYF
D gene: -; V gene: TRBV9; J gene: TRBJ1-5; CDR3 length: 15; clone size: -; CDR3 DNA: TGTGCCAGCAGCCTCAGGGAGGGGACCAATCAGCCCCAGCATTTT; CDR3 protein: CASSLREGTNQPQHF
D gene: -; V gene: TRBV9; J gene: TRBJ2-1; CDR3 length: 13; clone size: -; CDR3 DNA: TGTGCCAGCAGCGTAGCTTTTGGCTATGAGCAGTTCTTC; CDR3 protein: CASSVAFGYEQFF
D gene: -; V gene: TRBV19; J gene: TRBJ2-1; CDR3 length: 14; clone size: -; CDR3 DNA: TGTGCCAGTAGTATAAGGGGGGGAGACAATGAGCAGTTCTTC; CDR3 protein: CASSIRGGDNEQFF
D gene: -; V gene: TRBV5-1; J gene: TRBJ2-6; CDR3 length: 13; clone size: -; CDR3 DNA: TGCGCCAGCTTCGGCTCTGGGGCCAACGTCCTGACTTTC; CDR3 protein: CASFGSGANVLTF
D gene: TRBD1; V gene: TRBV9; J gene: TRBJ2-7; CDR3 length: 14; clone size: -; CDR3 DNA: TGTGCCTCGTCGACAGGGGCCCTCACCTACGAGCAGTACTTC; CDR3 protein: CASSTGALTYEQYF
D gene: TRBD2; V gene: TRBV5-1; J gene: TRBJ2-5; CDR3 length: 17; clone size: -; CDR3 DNA: TGCGCCAGCAGCTTTGGCACCCTAGCGGGAGGAATAGAGACCCAGTACTTC; CDR3 protein: CASSFGTLAGGIETQYF
D gene: TRBD2; V gene: TRBV11-1; J gene: TRBJ2-5; CDR3 length: 18; clone size: -; CDR3 DNA: TGTGCCAGCAGCTTAGGGTTATCGGGCGGGGGTATAGGAGAGACCCAGTACTTC; CDR3 protein: CASSLGLSGGGIGETQYF
D gene: TRBD1; V gene: TRBV19; J gene: TRBJ1-5; CDR3 length: 13; clone size: -; CDR3 DNA: TGTGCCAGTAGTTCAGGGGGCGGCTGGCCCCAGCATTTT; CDR3 protein: CASSSGGGWPQHF
D gene: -; V gene: TRBV12-5; J gene: TRBJ1-2; CDR3 length: 13; clone size: -; CDR3 DNA: TGTGCTAGTGGACCATCGGAGAAAGGCGGCTACACCTTC; CDR3 protein: CASGPSEKGGYTF
D gene: TRBD1; V gene: TRBV7-9; J gene: TRBJ2-7; CDR3 length: 16; clone size: -; CDR3 DNA: TGTGCCAGCAGCTTAGGGGGTGGGACAGGGCACCACGAGCAGTACTTC; CDR3 protein: CASSLGGGTGHHEQYF
D gene: -; V gene: TRBV11-1; J gene: TRBJ1-1; CDR3 length: 13; clone size: -; CDR3 DNA: TGTGCCAGCAGCTCTTTCCCGAACACTGAAGCTTTCTTT; CDR3 protein: CASSSFPNTEAFF
D gene: TRBD1; V gene: TRBV27; J gene: TRBJ1-1; CDR3 length: 14; clone size: -; CDR3 DNA: TGTGCCAGCAGTCCCCAGGGGGCGTGGACTGAAGCTTTCTTT; CDR3 protein: CASSPQGAWTEAFF
D gene: TRBD1; V gene: TRBV5-6; J gene: TRBJ1-1; CDR3 length: 13; clone size: few; CDR3 DNA: TGTGCCAGCAGCTTCAGGGGGCGAGGTGAAGCTTTCTTT; CDR3 protein: CASSFRGRGEAFF
D gene: TRBD1; V gene: TRBV25-1; J gene: TRBJ1-3; CDR3 length: 17; clone size: -; CDR3 DNA: TGTGCCAGCAGTCCGCCGGACAGGGGGCCATCTGGAAACACCATATATTTT; CDR3 protein: CASSPPDRGPSGNTIYF
D gene: -; V gene: TRBV5-1; J gene: TRBJ1-6; CDR3 length: 15; clone size: -; CDR3 DNA: TGCGCCAGCAGCTTTAAGGAGGGGGGGAATTCACCCCTCCACTTT; CDR3 protein: CASSFKEGGNSPLHF
D gene: TRBD1; V gene: TRBV2; J gene: TRBJ1-5; CDR3 length: 14; clone size: -; CDR3 DNA: TGTGCCAGCAGTGGGACAGGGCGCGGTCAGCCCCAGCATTTT; CDR3 protein: CASSGTGRGQPQHF
D gene: TRBD1; V gene: TRBV6-1; J gene: TRBJ1-1; CDR3 length: 15; clone size: -; CDR3 DNA: TGTGCCAGCAGCTTACCTGTCCACAGGGGACGGGTAGCTTTCTTT; CDR3 protein: CASSLPVHRGRVAFF
D gene: -; V gene: TRBV7-6; J gene: TRBJ2-3; CDR3 length: 15; clone size: -; CDR3 DNA: TGTGCCAGCAGCTTGACTTTACGTCCCACAGATACGCAGTATTTT; CDR3 protein: CASSLTLRPTDTQYF
D gene: TRBD2; V gene: TRBV6-1; J gene: TRBJ2-1; CDR3 length: 18; clone size: -; CDR3 DNA: TGTGCCAGCAGTGATCCAGGGAGGAGCGGGGGGTCCCCGGGGATGCAGTTCTTC; CDR3 protein: CASSDPGRSGGSPGMQFF
D gene: -; V gene: TRBV27; J gene: TRBJ2-7; CDR3 length: 16; clone size: once; CDR3 DNA: TGTGCCAGCAGTTTATTCCCCCGGACATTTTCCTACGAGCAGTACTTC; CDR3 protein: CASSLFPRTFSYEQYF
D gene: TRBD2; V gene: TRBV5-1; J gene: TRBJ2-3; CDR3 length: 18; clone size: -; CDR3 DNA: TGCGCCAGCAGCAGTGGACTAGCGGGAGGGCCAGCAGCCGATACGCAGTATTTT; CDR3 protein: CASSSGLAGGPAADTQYF
D gene: TRBD1; V gene: TRBV4-1; J gene: TRBJ2-7; CDR3 length: 16; clone size: -; CDR3 DNA: TGCGCCAGCAGCCAAGATCCGAGACAGGGGGCTTACGAGCAGTACTTC; CDR3 protein: CASSQDPRQGAYEQYF
D gene: -; V gene: TRBV19; J gene: TRBJ1-5; CDR3 length: 14; clone size: -; CDR3 DNA: TGTGCCAGTAGCCCACAGGGACGGGATCAGCCCCAGCATTTT; CDR3 protein: CASSPQGRDQPQHF
D gene: -; V gene: TRBV15; J gene: TRBJ2-6; CDR3 length: 18; clone size: -; CDR3 DNA: TGTGCCACCAGCAGAGGCGTTTCCCAATTCTCTGGGGCCAACGTCCTGACTTTC; CDR3 protein: CATSRGVSQFSGANVLTF
D gene: -; V gene: TRBV19; J gene: TRBJ1-2; CDR3 length: 11; clone size: -; CDR3 DNA: TGTGCCAGTAATCCAGGGAACGGCTACACCTTC; CDR3 protein: CASNPGNGYTF
D gene: TRBD1; V gene: TRBV9; J gene: TRBJ2-7; CDR3 length: 13; clone size: -; CDR3 DNA: TGTGCCAGCAGCGTCCGTATACAGGGGGAGCAGTACTTC; CDR3 protein: CASSVRIQGEQYF
D gene: -; V gene: TRBV5-5; J gene: TRBJ2-5; CDR3 length: 11; clone size: -; CDR3 DNA: TGTGCCAGCAGCTTCGGGGAGACCCAGTACTTC; CDR3 protein: CASSFGETQYF
D gene: -; V gene: TRBV30; J gene: TRBJ2-7; CDR3 length: 12; clone size: -; CDR3 DNA: TGTGCCTGGAGTGTAGGGGGCTACGAGCAGTACTTC; CDR3 protein: CAWSVGGYEQYF
D gene: -; V gene: TRBV4-3; J gene: TRBJ1-3; CDR3 length: 22; clone size: once; CDR3 DNA: TGCGCCAGCAGCCAATATTGGGCTCATAGCGGGATTGGGGATCGCCCTGGAAACACCATATATTTT; CDR3 protein: CASSQYWAHSGIGDRPGNTIYF